The following is a T cell receptor (beta chain) sequence with its context. Its antigen is undetermined. The PCR contained 60 Vbeta and 13 Jbeta primers. Sequencing used immunoSEQ multiplex PCR; TCRdb keeps in-frame clones, though not all of them. The sample has around 100,000 clones. The data were obtained in a study of cytomegalovirus exposure and HLA in healthy donors. Study findings and constraints: What TCR beta sequences reportedly achieved was accurate prediction of HLA-A and HLA-B alleles in most subjects.

Trimming stripped 3 bases from V and 7 bases from J, with 15 bases between. Germline V gene data show CDR1 as LGHNA and CDR2 as YSLEER. The length of the CDR3 is 14 residues. J is TRBJ1-1 and V is TRBV4-3; D is perhaps TRBD1 (5 bases). This TCR was recovered from a man aged 50 to 60 in good health and CMV-seronegative. What was sequenced was PBMCs. The CDR3 DNA follows: TGCGCCAGCAGCCATGGGGGAGGCGACAGTGAAGCTTTCTTT. Translated: CASSHGGGDSEAFF.